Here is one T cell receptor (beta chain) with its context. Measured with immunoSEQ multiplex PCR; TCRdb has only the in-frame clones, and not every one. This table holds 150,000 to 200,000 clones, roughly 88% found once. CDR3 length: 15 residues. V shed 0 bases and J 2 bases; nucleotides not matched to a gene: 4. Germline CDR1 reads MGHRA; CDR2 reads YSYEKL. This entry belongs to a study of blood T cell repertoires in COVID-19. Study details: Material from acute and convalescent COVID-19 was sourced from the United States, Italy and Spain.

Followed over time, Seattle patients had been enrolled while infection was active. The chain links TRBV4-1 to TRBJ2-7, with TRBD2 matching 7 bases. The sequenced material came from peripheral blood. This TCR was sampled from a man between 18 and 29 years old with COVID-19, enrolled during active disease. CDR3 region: CASSQDRGVAYEQYF. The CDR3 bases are TGCGCCAGCAGCCAAGATCGGGGGGTAGCCTACGAGCAGTACTTC.